A single count supports the clone carrying this T cell receptor (beta chain). These data are taken from a study of T cell changes during pregnancy in multiple sclerosis. Germline CDR1 and CDR2: MNHEY and SVGAGI. The CDR3 extends over 14 amino acids. The junction had 10 bases not matched to a gene; V was cut back by 9 bases and J by 5 bases. Using immunoSEQ multiplex PCR, the repertoire was profiled, and TCRdb retains in-frame clones only, with some absent. This sample has about 100,000 clones, with less than 95% found just once. V and J are TRBV6-5 and TRBJ2-1; 7 bases are a match to TRBD1. The sample consisted of peripheral blood, taken in the third trimester of pregnancy. This sequence was found in a female donor in good health, enrolled as a control in a pregnancy study. The chain's CDR3 is CASGPGQPNNEQFF. The CDR3 DNA sequence: TGTGCCAGTGGTCCGGGACAGCCTAACAATGAGCAGTTCTTC.